This T cell receptor (beta chain) comes out of a study of blood T cell repertoires in COVID-19 (dated by TCRdb to between 2020 and 2021). For the study in its entirety: Samples from collaborators originated in the United States, Italy and Spain and spanned both the acute and convalescent phases of COVID-19. The material from the prospective study consisted of cDNA or gDNA derived from T cells, B-cell-depleted T cells, or PBMCs. Deeply sampled blood TCRbeta repertoires from subjects exposed to, actively infected with, or recovered from COVID-19 were included in the dataset. A freely available public database, intended as a resource for researchers studying the immune response to SARS-CoV-2, is where the repertoires were released. The samples were drawn from two sources: the first 160 participants of the ongoing ImmuneRACE study, and fewer than 1,500 subjects contributed by 6 global collaborators. The sample metadata nearly always contained a de-identified subject ID, COVID-19 status, age in years and sex. Where available, HLA class I and class II types were obtained from metadata supplied by the sample provider rather than from assay-based typing. Beyond this particular receptor, the publication reports: The amount of clinical and demographic metadata varied by source and participant and was provided uncurated.

At one collaborating source in Seattle, patients were enrolled during active infection and were followed longitudinally through the course of disease. Whole blood was collected in K2EDTA tubes by collaborating institutions according to the institutions' own protocols. For TCRbeta analysis, collaborator samples were shipped as frozen whole blood, as isolated PBMCs, or as DNA extracted from either sample type. CDR3 length: 12 amino acids, cysteine to phenylalanine. Just the 36-base CDR3 DNA is kept, in frame starting at base 1. V trim: 10 bases; J trim: 9 bases; unmatched bases: 8. CDR1 and CDR2 are read off the germline V gene (reference sequence) as SEHNR and FQNEAQ. This clone has a single count. The target of this receptor is not known. The record has no base qualities; no much larger clone is one base away. TCRbeta CDR3 regions were amplified from genomic DNA using the immunoSEQ Assay, a bias-controlled multiplex PCR. In the paper's pipeline: The number of nucleated cells in each sample was estimated by amplification of reference gene primers within the assay. To quantify the absolute abundance of each unique TCRbeta CDR3 rearrangement, sequence reads were collapsed and filtered. Productive Simpson clonality was computed per sample as the square root of Simpson's diversity index over productive rearrangements. The clones in this table, taken by TCRdb from immuneACCESS, are in-frame only. Not every clone is retained; where verified, under half of the shortfall comes from an unresolved V gene, and the cause of the rest is unknown. From that table come the V and J calls and clone size; the DNA was used to work out D and trimming. The sample table records about 420,000 clones; 80% to 90% of these occur just once. The ten most abundant clones make up approximately 0.92% of the sample.

The chain links TRBV7-9 with TRBJ2-1; the central 8 bases match TRBD2. The TCR sequence derives from a man between 18 and 29 years old with COVID-19, enrolled during active disease. The material sequenced was peripheral blood. CDR3 region: CAIRYRGGEQFF. The nucleotides read TGTGCCATCCGGTACCGGGGGGGTGAGCAGTTCTTC.